This T cell receptor beta chain was profiled in a study of T-cell reconstitution after alpha-beta-depleted transplantation in children. Study observations and caveats: Surviving thymic progenitors and recipient T cells were the source of high TCRbeta diversity at day 60 in some patients.

This clonotype was counted ten times or more. The antigen remains unidentified. Trimming removed 7 bases at V and 3 bases at J, with 12 bases between. This CDR3 is 14 amino acids long. Preparation of the TCRbeta library used unique molecular identifiers. Each CDR3 protein is one row after TCRdb ran MiXCR on the PCR reads. Of approximately 650,000 distinct CDR3 sequences in the sample, around 13% are singletons; the top ten hold roughly 0.77%. The source of this sequence is a girl under 10 years old with congenital amegakaryocytic thrombocytopenia, due to receive a stem cell transplant. The sample consisted of PBMCs, taken before TCRalphabeta/CD19-depleted stem cell transplant. V and J are TRBV12-3 or TRBV12-4 and TRBJ2-2; D is uncertain. The CDR3 DNA is TGTGCCAGCAATCCGGCAAGGGACACCGGGGAGCTGTTTTTT. Protein sequence: CASNPARDTGELFF.